Each of the 8 T cell receptor beta chains below was sequenced from the same sample in a study of CD8 T cells in ankylosing spondylitis. MiXCR was run by TCRdb on the 5' RACE reads, yielding one entry per CDR3 protein. The sample has about 240,000 distinct CDR3 sequences, approximately 9% seen once. Material: blood, either unsorted or a sorted T cell fraction (not recorded which). These receptors were collected from a male donor with ankylosing spondylitis or in good health (not recorded which).

This clonotype was seen ten or more times. This rearrangement joins TRBV4-2 to TRBJ2-2; TRBD2 is a possible D gene (6 bases). This CDR3 is 14 amino acids long. Germline CDR1 is LGHNA and CDR2 is YNFKEQ. The V and J ends lost 5 bases and 9 bases respectively, with 16 bases between them. The CDR3 protein is CASSVEGTAWELFF. In DNA form, the CDR3 reads TGTGCCAGCAGCGTGGAGGGGACGGCCTGGGAGCTGTTTTTT.

This rearrangement joins TRBV9 to TRBJ2-1, with unresolved D. Trimming removed 0 bases at V and 8 bases at J, with 18 bases between. CDR3 length: 16 residues. Germline V gives CDR1 SGDLS, CDR2 YYNGEE. CDR3 DNA sequence: TGTGCCAGCAGCGTAGCACCCCGGGTCCCTCCTGATGAGCAGTTCTTC. Protein: CASSVAPRVPPDEQFF.

This clonotype was seen many times. CDR3 bases: TGCGCCAGCAGCTTGTGGACAGAAAACACCGGGGAGCTGTTTTTT. Protein product: CASSLWTENTGELFF. V gene TRBV5-1 combines with J gene TRBJ2-2; TRBD1 might be the D (6 bases). The CDR3 has 15 residues. Germline assignment: CDR1 SGHRS and CDR2 YFSETQ. Between the trimmed V and J ends, which lost 1 base and 2 bases, there was a span of 9 bases.

This clonotype was picked up many times. The gene calls are TRBV7-3 and TRBJ2-7; 12 nucleotides match TRBD2. V trimming: 3 bases; J trimming: 5 bases; junction bases outside the gene matches: 8. The CDR3 totals 16 residues. In germline, CDR1 is SGHTA, CDR2 FQGTGA. The CDR3 protein is CASSFPSGRAEDEQYF. The DNA for the CDR3 is TGTGCCAGCAGCTTTCCTAGCGGGAGGGCCGAGGACGAGCAGTACTTC.

This clonotype was observed at least ten times. The V call is TRBV28, the J call TRBJ2-7, with 9 nucleotides matching TRBD1. The CDR3 runs to 14 residues. With V trimmed by 6 bases and J by 4 bases, 7 bases remained unmatched. The germline V gene encodes CDR1 MDHEN and CDR2 SYDVKM. This CDR3 is CASRTPGQGYEQYF. CDR3 DNA: TGTGCCAGCAGAACACCGGGACAGGGTTACGAGCAGTACTTC.

This clonotype was recorded many times. The chain links TRBV12-3 or TRBV12-4 to TRBJ2-4; a weak D match, TRBD1 (6 bases). This CDR3 has 13 residues. V was trimmed by 5 bases and J by 1 base, leaving 6 bases between them. The CDR3 here is CASSTGAKNIQYF. The CDR3 DNA is TGTGCCAGCAGTACAGGGGCCAAAAACATTCAGTACTTC.

Ten or more counts support this clonotype. The rearrangement uses TRBV3-1 and TRBJ2-1; no firm D call. CDR1 is LGHDT, CDR2 YNNKEL, per germline (reference sequence). Trimming stripped 3 bases from V and 6 bases from J, with 9 bases between. CDR3 length equals 13 residues. CDR3 protein: CASSQGYPNEQFF. The CDR3 DNA sequence: TGTGCCAGCAGCCAGGGGTACCCCAATGAGCAGTTCTTC.

V is TRBV6-5 and J is TRBJ1-2; maybe TRBD1 (5 bases). V lost 3 bases and J lost 5, with 10 bases in between. The CDR3 consists of 13 residues. Germline CDR1 MNHEY, CDR2 SVGAGI. CDR3: CASSYGPGYGYTF. The CDR3, as DNA: TGTGCCAGCAGTTATGGTCCAGGGTATGGCTACACCTTC.